This TCR beta chain derives from a study of blood T cell repertoires in COVID-19 (TCRdb year 2020). Looking at the study overall: Samples covering the acute and convalescent phases of COVID-19 were provided by collaborators in the United States, Italy and Spain. The material from the prospective study consisted of cDNA or gDNA derived from T cells, B-cell-depleted T cells, or PBMCs. Samples were obtained from the ongoing ImmuneRACE study (first 160 participants) and from over 1,000 subjects provided by 6 global collaborators. A de-identified subject ID, COVID-19 status, age in years and sex were almost always included in the sample metadata. The dataset comprised deeply sampled blood TCRbeta repertoires from subjects exposed to, actively infected with, or recovered from COVID-19. HLA class I and class II types, where available, came from metadata supplied by the sample provider rather than from assay-based typing. The repertoires were released in a freely available public database intended as a resource for research on the immune response to SARS-CoV-2. Summary of the overall study and its limitations: Clinical and demographic metadata were provided uncurated, with the amount varying by source and participant.

V and J are truncated by 0 bases and 0 bases respectively, leaving an intervening sequence of 6 bases. In the germline V gene, CDR1 corresponds to SGDLS and CDR2 to YYNGEE. The CDR3 goes from the cysteine to the phenylalanine over 14 residues. CDR3 DNA only is kept here, 42 bases in frame from base 1. TCRbeta CDR3 regions were amplified from genomic DNA by means of the immunoSEQ Assay, a bias-controlled multiplex PCR. On the authors' methods: Within the assay, amplification of reference gene primers was used to estimate how many nucleated cells each sample contained. To quantify the absolute abundance of each unique TCRbeta CDR3 rearrangement, sequence reads were collapsed and filtered. For each sample, productive Simpson clonality was calculated as the square root of Simpson's diversity index across productive rearrangements. Entries here come from immuneACCESS through TCRdb and include only in-frame sequences with V and J called. Some clones fail to appear in such tables; in the studies checked, an unresolved V gene covers under half of the shortfall, and the cause of the remainder is unknown. V and J calls and clone size are as listed in that table; D and trimming were resolved from the DNA. The sample records about 75,000 clones, 60% to 85% of which are singletons. The top ten clonotypes cover about 5% of the sample.

Remarks on this clone: It lacks a known antigen. The record has no base qualities; no much larger clone is one base away.

Each collaborating institution followed its own protocols to collect whole blood in K2EDTA tubes. For TCRbeta analysis, collaborator samples were shipped as frozen whole blood, as isolated PBMCs, or as DNA extracted from either sample type. The TCR sequence derives from a woman older than 75 with active or convalescent COVID-19. The chain links TRBV9 with TRBJ2-5; a confident D gene designation cannot be given. The sample consisted of peripheral blood. The DNA sequence is as follows: TGTGCCAGCAGCGTAGATGCGTACCAAGAGACCCAGTACTTC. It codes for CASSVDAYQETQYF.